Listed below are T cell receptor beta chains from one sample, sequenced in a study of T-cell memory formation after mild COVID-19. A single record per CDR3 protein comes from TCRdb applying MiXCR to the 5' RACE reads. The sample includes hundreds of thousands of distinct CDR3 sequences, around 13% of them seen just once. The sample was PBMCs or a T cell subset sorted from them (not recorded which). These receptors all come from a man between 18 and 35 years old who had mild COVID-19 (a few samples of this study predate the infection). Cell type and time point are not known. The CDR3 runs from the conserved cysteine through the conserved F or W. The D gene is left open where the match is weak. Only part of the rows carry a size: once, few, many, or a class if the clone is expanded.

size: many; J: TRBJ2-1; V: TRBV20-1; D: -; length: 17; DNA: TGCAGTGCTAGCGAAGGCAGGAAGGGATCTAGGTACAATGAGCAGTTCTTC; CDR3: CSASEGRKGSRYNEQFF
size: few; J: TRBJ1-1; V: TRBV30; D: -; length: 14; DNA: TGTGCCTGGAGTGTAGTTGATCTGTGGACTGAAGCTTTCTTT; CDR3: CAWSVVDLWTEAFF
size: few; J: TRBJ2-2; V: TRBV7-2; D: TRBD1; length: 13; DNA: TGTGCCAGCAGCTACAGGGGCCCCGGGGAGCTGTTTTTT; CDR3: CASSYRGPGELFF
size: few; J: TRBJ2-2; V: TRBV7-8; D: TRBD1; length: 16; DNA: TGTGCCAGCAGCTTCCTCAGGGGGTGGGACACCGGGGAGCTGTTTTTT; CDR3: CASSFLRGWDTGELFF
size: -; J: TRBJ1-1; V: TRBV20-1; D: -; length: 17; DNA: TGCAGTGCTAGAGATCGGGGGGGCCGGGGGAGTTGGACTGAAGCTTTCTTT; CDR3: CSARDRGGRGSWTEAFF
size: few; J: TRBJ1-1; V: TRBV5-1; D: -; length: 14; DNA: TGCGCCAGCAGCACCGGTCGCCCCCAAGGTGCTCCTTTCTTT; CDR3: CASSTGRPQGAPFF
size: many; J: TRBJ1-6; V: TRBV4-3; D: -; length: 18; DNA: TGCGCCAGCAGCCAAGTAAGGGGCAGCAGCTCCTATAATTCACCCCTCCACTTT; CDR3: CASSQVRGSSSYNSPLHF
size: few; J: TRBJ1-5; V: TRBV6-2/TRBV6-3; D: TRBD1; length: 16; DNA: TGTGCCAGTAGGGGTGAGGGGGCGGAACGCAATCAGCCCCAGCATTTT; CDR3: CASRGEGAERNQPQHF
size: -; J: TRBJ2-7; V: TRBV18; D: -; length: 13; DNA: TGTGCCAGCTCACCCGACATGACCTACGAGCAGTACTTC; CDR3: CASSPDMTYEQYF
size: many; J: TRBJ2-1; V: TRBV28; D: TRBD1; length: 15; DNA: TGTGCCAGCCTTTCAGGGGGCGTGGGAAACAATGAGCAGTTCTTC; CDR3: CASLSGGVGNNEQFF
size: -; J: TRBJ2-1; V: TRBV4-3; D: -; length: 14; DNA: TGCGCCAGCAGCCAAGAGCGGACGGGCAATGAGCAGTTCTTC; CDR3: CASSQERTGNEQFF
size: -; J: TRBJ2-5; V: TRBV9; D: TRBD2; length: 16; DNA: TGTGCCAGCAGCGTAACTAGCGGGGGATGGGGGGAGACCCAGTACTTC; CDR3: CASSVTSGGWGETQYF
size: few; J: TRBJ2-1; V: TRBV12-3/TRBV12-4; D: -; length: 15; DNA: TGTGCCAGCAGTTTTCTGGACGGGCGATACAATGAGCAGTTCTTC; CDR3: CASSFLDGRYNEQFF
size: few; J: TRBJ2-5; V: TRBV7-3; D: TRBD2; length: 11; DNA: TGTGCCAGCAGCGCTGGGGGGGCCCAGTACTTC; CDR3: CASSAGGAQYF
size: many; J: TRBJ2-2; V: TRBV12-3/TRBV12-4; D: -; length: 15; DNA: TGTGCCAGCAGGGGGCCTAACAGAGTATCCGGGGAGCTGTTTTTT; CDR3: CASRGPNRVSGELFF
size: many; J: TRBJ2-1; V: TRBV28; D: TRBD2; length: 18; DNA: TGTGCCAGCAGTGCCTCCGTGGGGGGGTATAGCTCCTACAATGAGCAGTTCTTC; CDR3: CASSASVGGYSSYNEQFF
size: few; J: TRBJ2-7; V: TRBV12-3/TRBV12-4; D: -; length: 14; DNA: TGTGCCAGCAGTTTGGGCCAGCCCCGTTACGAGCAGTACTTC; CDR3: CASSLGQPRYEQYF